The rows below give T cell receptor beta chains drawn from one sample of a study of T cell responses to AZD1222 COVID-19 vaccine. Sequencing was performed with immunoSEQ multiplex PCR; in TCRdb, only in-frame clones are kept and a portion is missing. The table has some 91,000 clones, about 89% seen once; the top ten hold approximately 2.5%. This sample comprised peripheral blood, obtained on day 0 of AZD1222 vaccination. The origin of the receptors is an adult in good health. The CDR3 runs from the conserved cysteine through the conserved F or W. The order of the fields is J gene, clone size, V gene, D gene, CDR3 protein, CDR3 DNA. The D gene is left open where the match is weak. Not all rows give a size; the values are once, few, many and, for expanded clones, a class.

>TRBJ2-7|.|TRBV7-9|.
CASSLVTGGYEQYF
TGTGCCAGCAGCTTAGTAACCGGAGGCTACGAGCAGTACTTC
>TRBJ1-1|.|TRBV5-1|TRBD1
CASSLGPSTGNTEAFF
TGCGCCAGCAGCTTGGGCCCCTCGACAGGGAATACTGAAGCTTTCTTT
>TRBJ1-3|.|TRBV5-1|.
CASSQQDSGNTIYF
TGCGCCAGCAGCCAGCAAGACTCTGGAAACACCATATATTTT
>TRBJ1-5|.|TRBV6-1|.
CASSEAADQPQHF
TGTGCCAGCAGTGAAGCAGCCGATCAGCCCCAGCATTTT
>TRBJ2-1|.|TRBV18|TRBD1
CASSPDQGDSYPLYNEQFF
TGTGCCAGCTCACCCGACCAAGGGGACAGTTACCCCTTGTACAATGAGCAGTTCTTC
>TRBJ2-6|.|TRBV27|.
CASSFGQLPSGANVLTF
TGTGCCAGCAGTTTCGGCCAGCTACCCTCTGGGGCCAACGTCCTGACTTTC
>TRBJ1-2|.|TRBV13|.
CASSHLGGGYTF
TGTGCCAGCAGCCACCTCGGCGGGGGCTACACCTTC
>TRBJ2-3|.|TRBV5-4|.
CASSFRSTDTQYF
TGTGCCAGCAGCTTCCGTTCTACAGATACGCAGTATTTT
>TRBJ2-1|.|TRBV10-3|TRBD2
CAIRTSGSLRDEQFF
TGTGCCATCAGGACTAGCGGGAGCCTCCGGGATGAGCAGTTCTTC
>TRBJ1-1|.|TRBV2|TRBD1
CASIQWWRQGGTEAFF
TGTGCCAGCATTCAGTGGTGGAGGCAGGGGGGTACTGAAGCTTTCTTT
>TRBJ2-7|.|TRBV7-2|TRBD2
CASSVEAGGLSEQYF
TGTGCCAGCAGCGTGGAAGCGGGGGGGTTGAGCGAGCAGTACTTC
>TRBJ2-3|.|TRBV9|TRBD2
CASSVGLAGADTQYF
TGTGCCAGCAGCGTAGGTCTGGCGGGAGCGGATACGCAGTATTTT
>TRBJ1-2|.|TRBV18|TRBD1
CASSPTGDYGYTF
TGTGCCAGCTCACCCACAGGGGACTATGGCTACACCTTC
>TRBJ2-3|.|TRBV27|.
CASSFLPDGLGDTQYF
TGTGCCAGCAGTTTTCTCCCGGACGGCCTGGGAGATACGCAGTATTTT
>TRBJ1-1|once|TRBV6-5|.
CASSYRLLGVEAFF
TGTGCCAGCAGTTACAGGTTATTAGGAGTTGAAGCTTTCTTT
>TRBJ2-2|.|TRBV19|TRBD2
CASSPLTSGAFNTGELFF
TGTGCCAGTAGTCCGTTGACTAGCGGGGCGTTTAACACCGGGGAGCTGTTTTTT
>TRBJ2-5|.|TRBV11-2|.
CASSRRQSQETQYF
TGTGCCAGCAGCCGCCGACAGTCACAAGAGACCCAGTACTTC
>TRBJ1-1|once|TRBV24-1|.
CALVRNTEAFF
TGTGCCCTAGTTCGGAACACTGAAGCTTTCTTT
>TRBJ2-1|.|TRBV7-3|TRBD2
CASSLGAGGPSEQFF
TGTGCCAGCAGCTTAGGAGCGGGAGGGCCGAGTGAGCAGTTCTTC
>TRBJ2-7|.|TRBV19|.
CASRQGSYEQYF
TGTGCCAGTAGGCAGGGAAGCTACGAGCAGTACTTC
>TRBJ2-7|.|TRBV7-9|.
CASSLRGAGYEQYF
TGTGCCAGCAGCTTAAGGGGGGCTGGCTACGAGCAGTACTTC
>TRBJ1-1|.|TRBV5-1|TRBD1
CASSLDREVNTEAFF
TGCGCCAGCAGCCTGGACAGGGAGGTGAACACTGAAGCTTTCTTT
>TRBJ2-1|.|TRBV20-1|.
CSAGVKDEQFF
TGCAGTGCTGGGGTGAAGGATGAGCAGTTCTTC
>TRBJ2-3|.|TRBV2|.
CASTRSSTDTQYF
TGTGCCAGCACCCGGTCTAGCACAGATACGCAGTATTTT
>TRBJ1-1|.|TRBV4-1|TRBD1
CASSQDPGGSPWNTEAFF
TGCGCCAGCAGCCAAGACCCAGGGGGCTCCCCTTGGAACACTGAAGCTTTCTTT
>TRBJ1-2|.|TRBV19|TRBD1
CASNPDRGNYYGYTF
TGTGCCAGTAACCCGGACAGGGGGAATTACTATGGCTACACCTTC
>TRBJ2-5|.|TRBV30|.
CAWRSLQETQYF
TGTGCCTGGAGGAGTCTCCAAGAGACCCAGTACTTC
>TRBJ1-1|few|TRBV11-3|.
CASSSTRFTEAFF
TGTGCCAGCAGCTCGACCCGGTTCACTGAAGCTTTCTTT
>TRBJ2-3|.|TRBV3-1/TRBV3-2|.
CASSYGTSTDTQYF
TGTGCCAGCAGCTACGGGACTTCCACAGATACGCAGTATTTT
>TRBJ1-2|.|TRBV7-9|TRBD1
CASSQGQNYGYTF
TGTGCCAGCAGCCAGGGACAGAACTATGGCTACACCTTC
>TRBJ1-1|.|TRBV27|.
CASSLAGITEAFF
TGTGCCAGCAGTTTGGCGGGCATCACTGAAGCTTTCTTT
>TRBJ1-1|.|TRBV4-2|.
CASSPQDPPEDTEAFF
TGTGCCAGCAGCCCACAGGACCCTCCGGAAGACACTGAAGCTTTCTTT
>TRBJ2-7|.|TRBV30|TRBD2
CAWSGLASEQYF
TGTGCCTGGAGTGGACTAGCGTCCGAGCAGTACTTC
>TRBJ2-7|.|TRBV7-6|.
CASSLERSYEQYF
TGTGCCAGCAGCTTAGAGCGGAGCTACGAGCAGTACTTC
>TRBJ1-1|.|TRBV6-6|.
CASSQGEAFF
TGTGCCAGCAGTCAGGGGGAAGCTTTCTTT
>TRBJ1-4|.|TRBV25-1|.
CASSVLAEPEEKLFF
TGTGCCAGCAGTGTACTTGCGGAGCCAGAGGAAAAACTGTTTTTT
>TRBJ1-2|.|TRBV3-1/TRBV3-2|.
CASSHGTSLNYGYTF
TGTGCCAGCAGCCATGGCACCTCTCTTAACTATGGCTACACCTTC
>TRBJ1-5|.|TRBV12-5|.
CASGLVLGISNQPQHF
TGTGCTAGTGGTTTGGTACTGGGGATTAGCAATCAGCCCCAGCATTTT
>TRBJ2-7|.|TRBV4-1|TRBD1
CASSQDSWDSYEQYF
TGCGCCAGCAGCCAAGATTCGTGGGACAGTTACGAGCAGTACTTC
>TRBJ2-3|.|TRBV5-1|TRBD2
CASSPAAGGRPDTQYF
TGCGCCAGCAGCCCGGCGGCGGGGGGGCGTCCAGATACGCAGTATTTT
>TRBJ1-1|.|TRBV6-5|.
CASRGGAGAFF
TGTGCCAGCAGGGGGGGGGCTGGAGCTTTCTTT
>TRBJ1-2|.|TRBV6-8|TRBD1
CRRGGPLSGYTF
TGCCGCAGGGGGGGCCCGCTGAGCGGCTACACCTTC
>TRBJ1-3|.|TRBV13|TRBD1
CASSWDRSSGNTIYF
TGTGCCAGCAGCTGGGACAGGAGCTCTGGAAACACCATATATTTT
>TRBJ1-2|once|TRBV30|.
CAWKPYNYGYTF
TGTGCCTGGAAACCTTATAACTATGGCTACACCTTC
>TRBJ1-3|.|TRBV13|.
CASSLGLGSSGNTIYF
TGTGCCAGCAGCTTAGGTTTGGGGAGCTCTGGAAACACCATATATTTT
>TRBJ1-5|.|TRBV19|.
CASNREYQPQHF
TGTGCCAGTAACAGGGAGTATCAGCCCCAGCATTTT
>TRBJ2-1|once|TRBV28|TRBD2
CASSLRPGLAGAYNEQFF
TGTGCCAGCAGTTTAAGACCGGGACTAGCGGGAGCCTACAATGAGCAGTTCTTC
>TRBJ2-7|.|TRBV7-8|TRBD2
CASSLLAGGFYEQYF
TGTGCCAGCAGCCTACTAGCGGGAGGATTCTACGAGCAGTACTTC
>TRBJ2-3|.|TRBV18|.
CASSPGVDSDTQYF
TGTGCCAGCTCACCAGGGGTGGATTCGGATACGCAGTATTTT
>TRBJ1-1|.|TRBV5-4|.
CASSSGGRAPSVTEAFF
TGTGCCAGCAGCTCGGGGGGACGGGCCCCGTCCGTGACTGAAGCTTTCTTT
>TRBJ2-5|.|TRBV7-9|.
CASSLSTTGETQYF
TGTGCCAGCAGCTTATCTACAACGGGAGAGACCCAGTACTTC
>TRBJ2-7|.|TRBV10-3|TRBD1
CAIRKGQGTYEQYF
TGTGCCATCAGGAAGGGACAGGGAACCTACGAGCAGTACTTC
>TRBJ2-3|.|TRBV3-1/TRBV3-2|.
CASSQSTDTQYF
TGTGCCAGCAGCCAGAGCACAGATACGCAGTATTTT
>TRBJ2-2|.|TRBV7-9|.
CASSLGELLTGELFF
TGTGCCAGCAGCTTGGGGGAGCTACTGACCGGGGAGCTGTTTTTT
>TRBJ2-3|once|TRBV19|TRBD1
CATGGDRQRSDTQYF
TGTGCCACTGGTGGGGACAGGCAAAGGTCAGATACGCAGTATTTT
>TRBJ1-5|.|TRBV5-6|.
CASSLNGQPQHF
TGTGCCAGCAGCTTGAACGGGCAGCCCCAGCATTTT
>TRBJ1-6|.|TRBV30|.
CAWTLPRASGFTSPLHF
TGTGCCTGGACTCTCCCGAGGGCCTCCGGCTTCACTTCACCCCTCCACTTT
>TRBJ2-2|.|TRBV18|TRBD2
CASSGLAGVDGELFF
TGTGCCAGCTCGGGTCTAGCGGGAGTTGACGGGGAGCTGTTTTTT